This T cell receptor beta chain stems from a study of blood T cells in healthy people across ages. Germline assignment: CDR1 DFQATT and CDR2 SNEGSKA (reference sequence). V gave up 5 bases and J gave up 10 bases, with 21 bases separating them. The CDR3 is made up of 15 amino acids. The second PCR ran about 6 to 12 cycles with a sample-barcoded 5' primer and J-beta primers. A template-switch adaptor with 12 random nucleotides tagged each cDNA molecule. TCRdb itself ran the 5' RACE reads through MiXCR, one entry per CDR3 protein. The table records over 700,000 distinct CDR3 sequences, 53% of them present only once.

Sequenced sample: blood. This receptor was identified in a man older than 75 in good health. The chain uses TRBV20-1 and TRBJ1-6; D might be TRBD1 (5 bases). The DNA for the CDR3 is TGCAGTGCTCCCTCCGAGGGGCTGATCGGGTCACCCCTCCACTTT. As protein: CSAPSEGLIGSPLHF.